This TCR beta chain was sequenced for a study of blood T cell repertoires in COVID-19. Study information: The study drew acute and convalescent COVID-19 samples from the United States, Italy and Spain. T cells, B-cell-depleted T cells, or PBMCs supplied cDNA or gDNA.

Recovered status applied to Cohort 3 donors who had two consecutive negative PCRs. It also applied to those with clearance or with symptom resolution. Libraries were prepared by immunoSEQ multiplex PCR; TCRdb keeps only in-frame clonotypes and omits some of them. The table records under 300,000 clones, 80% to 90% of them present only once. The CDR3 is 11 amino acids. In germline, CDR1 is SNHLY, CDR2 FYNNEI. V lost 5 bases and J 6 bases, leaving 7 bases between the germline ends. This chain connects TRBV2 to TRBJ1-1; the D is unclear. The sample was PBMCs or T cells enriched from blood (not recorded which). This sequence was found in a woman aged 50 to 60 who had recovered from COVID-19. CDR3 residues: CASSWSSEAFF. The CDR3 region has the DNA TGTGCCAGCAGTTGGAGTTCTGAAGCTTTCTTT. Filled out from reference TRBV2 and TRBJ1-1, the complete variable domain reads EPEVTQTPSHQVTQMGQEVILRCVPISNHLYFYWYRQILGQKVEFLVSFYNNEISEKSEIFDDQFSVERPDGSNFTLKIRSTKLEDSAMYFCASSWSSEAFFGQGTRLTVV.